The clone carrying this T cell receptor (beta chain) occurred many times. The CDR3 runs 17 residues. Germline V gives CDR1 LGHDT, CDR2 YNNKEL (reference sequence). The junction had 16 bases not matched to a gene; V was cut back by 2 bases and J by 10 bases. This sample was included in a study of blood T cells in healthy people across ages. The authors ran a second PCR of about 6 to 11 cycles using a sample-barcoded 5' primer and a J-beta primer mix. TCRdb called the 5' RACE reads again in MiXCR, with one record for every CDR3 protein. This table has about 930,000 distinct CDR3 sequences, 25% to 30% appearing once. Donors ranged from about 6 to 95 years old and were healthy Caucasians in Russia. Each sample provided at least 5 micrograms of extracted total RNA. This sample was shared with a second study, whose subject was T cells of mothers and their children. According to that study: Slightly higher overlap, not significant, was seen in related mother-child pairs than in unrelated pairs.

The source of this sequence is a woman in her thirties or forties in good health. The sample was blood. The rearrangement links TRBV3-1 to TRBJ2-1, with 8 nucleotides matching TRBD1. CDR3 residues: CASSQISGQGLGGEQFF. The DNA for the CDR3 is TGTGCCAGCAGCCAAATCTCCGGACAGGGCCTTGGCGGGGAGCAGTTCTTC.